This T cell receptor (beta chain) appears in the sequencing data of a study of blood T cell repertoires in COVID-19. The method was immunoSEQ multiplex PCR; TCRdb's version includes in-frame clones alone and lacks a portion of them. The sample records about 370,000 clones, around 91% being singletons. Germline CDR1 and CDR2: SGHTA and FQGNSA. This CDR3 region has 14 residues. V lost 5 bases to trimming and J lost 4 bases, with 14 bases between them. Sequencing was carried out using PBMCs or T cells enriched from blood (not recorded which). The chain combines TRBV7-2 with TRBJ2-5; no definite D call. The origin of this receptor is a man aged 18 to 30 who had recovered from COVID-19. Here the CDR3 reads CASSETLGGETQYF. As DNA, the CDR3 is TGTGCCAGCAGCGAGACCCTAGGCGGAGAGACCCAGTACTTC.